This passage covers 26 T cell receptor beta chains from one sample sequenced in a study of early stage breast cancer tumors. Clones were sequenced by immunoSEQ multiplex PCR, and TCRdb holds only the in-frame ones, with some missing. The sample consists of 25,000 to 35,000 clones, 50% to 75% of them appearing once. Input material: breast tumor tissue. These receptors were taken from a person aged 50-59 years with breast cancer.

The CDR3 sequence: CASSEVGGGGYTGELFF. The CDR3, as DNA: TGTGCCAGCAGTGAAGTCGGGGGGGGCGGGTACACCGGGGAGCTGTTTTTT. The J gene is TRBJ2-2, the V gene TRBV6-1, with 8 bases fitting TRBD2. This CDR3 is built from 17 residues. The trim removed 1 base at V and 3 bases at J, leaving 7 bases unmatched. Germline V gives CDR1 MNHNS, CDR2 SASEGT.

The rearrangement joins TRBV5-8 to TRBJ2-5; a weak D match, TRBD1 (8 bases). Germline V lookup: CDR1 SGHTS, CDR2 YDEGEE. V was clipped by 4 bases and J by 5 bases, with 15 bases between them. This CDR3 has 14 residues. The CDR3 DNA sequence: TGTGCCAGCAGCCCCGGACAGGGAGGGGAGACCCAGTACTTC. Protein: CASSPGQGGETQYF.

The chain joins TRBV19 to TRBJ2-1; either TRBD1 or TRBD2 may fit D (5 bases each). The CDR3 spans 14 residues. CDR1 is LNHDA, CDR2 SQIVND, per germline (reference sequence). Trimming removed 10 bases from V and 7 bases from J, with 20 bases in between. CDR3 loop: CATSGRRTVNEQFF. DNA for the CDR3: TGTGCCACTTCGGGACGACGGACTGTAAATGAGCAGTTCTTC. The full variable domain, with the rest looked up from reference TRBV19 and TRBJ2-1, is DGGITQSPKYLFRKEGQNVTLSCEQNLNHDAMYWYRQDPGQGLRLIYYSQIVNDFQKGDIAEGYSVSREKKESFPLTVTSAQKNPTAFYLCATSGRRTVNEQFFGPGTRLTVL.

This chain uses TRBV7-9 with TRBJ1-5; the match to TRBD1 covers 7 bases. This CDR3 contains 13 residues. The germline V gene encodes CDR1 SEHNR and CDR2 FQNEAQ (reference sequence). V was clipped by 4 bases and J by 11 bases; unmatched bases: 8. The CDR3 sequence: CASSSGQSRAQHF. As DNA, the CDR3 is TGTGCCAGCAGCTCGGGACAGTCGAGAGCCCAGCATTTT.

This chain uses TRBV2 with TRBJ2-6, with TRBD1 identical over 9 bases. With 7 bases clipped from V and 4 bases from J, the junction kept 5 bases outside the gene matches. The CDR3 is 15 amino acids. Germline values: CDR1 SNHLY, CDR2 FYNNEI. The CDR3 sequence is CASTGQGSGANVLTF. The CDR3 region has the DNA TGTGCCAGCACTGGACAGGGGTCCGGGGCCAACGTCCTGACTTTC.

This clone is medium-sized. The V gene is TRBV7-9, the J gene TRBJ1-5; a possible D gene is TRBD1 (6 bases). This CDR3 comprises 15 residues. Trimming took 4 bases from V and 5 from J, leaving 15 bases between them. CDR1 is SEHNR, CDR2 FQNEAQ, per germline (reference sequence). This chain's CDR3 is CASSSDRAGDQPQHF. In DNA form, the CDR3 reads TGTGCCAGCAGCTCGGACAGAGCGGGGGATCAGCCCCAGCATTTT.

The V and J genes are TRBV5-6 and TRBJ2-5; possibly TRBD1 for D (6 bases). There are 16 residues in the CDR3. V was cut by 3 bases and J by 2 bases, with 17 bases left in between. From germline, CDR1 is SGHDT and CDR2 YYEEEE. Here the CDR3 DNA reads TGTGCCAGCAGCTCAAGGACAGCAATGATACAAGAGACCCAGTACTTC. It encodes CASSSRTAMIQETQYF.

This clone came up once. The chain is built from TRBV6-5 and TRBJ2-5, with TRBD1 identical over 7 bases. V was clipped by 0 bases and J by 4 bases; unmatched bases: 5. This CDR3 spans 15 amino acids. In germline, CDR1 is MNHEY, CDR2 SVGAGI. As DNA, the CDR3 is TGTGCCAGCAGTTACTCCTGGACAGGAGGAGAGACCCAGTACTTC. Amino acid sequence: CASSYSWTGGETQYF.

V and J are TRBV7-2 and TRBJ1-5; TRBD1 might be the D (5 bases). Trimming took off 5 bases at V and 3 bases at J, with 14 bases between the two ends. This CDR3 has 15 residues. From germline, CDR1 is SGHTA and CDR2 FQGNSA. The CDR3 DNA reads as TGTGCCAGCAGCGAAGGACAAAGCCCCAATCAGCCCCAGCATTTT. It specifies CASSEGQSPNQPQHF.

This clone was recorded only once. The chain combines TRBV2 with TRBJ1-2; TRBD1 aligns across 7 bases. The CDR3 consists of 14 residues. Germline assignment: CDR1 SNHLY and CDR2 FYNNEI. V gave up 7 bases and J gave up 4 bases; unmatched junction bases: 9. The CDR3 sequence is CASKGQPLGYGYTF. The CDR3 DNA sequence: TGTGCCAGCAAGGGACAGCCCCTAGGCTATGGCTACACCTTC.

The chain has TRBV19 and TRBJ2-1; 11 bases agree with TRBD2. Germline V gene sequence: CDR1 LNHDA, CDR2 SQIVND (reference sequence). V was pared by 11 bases and J by 3 bases, with 6 bases of the junction left unmatched. The CDR3 runs to 14 residues. In nucleotides, the CDR3 is TGTGCCTCGGGTAGCGGGAGGGTCTACAATGAGCAGTTCTTC. Amino acid sequence: CASGSGRVYNEQFF.

The V gene is TRBV30, the J gene TRBJ2-3, with D hard to call. Trimming took off 2 bases at V and 3 bases at J, with 9 bases between the two ends. Germline loops: CDR1 GTSNPN, CDR2 SVGIG (reference sequence). The CDR3 extends over 13 amino acids. The CDR3 DNA reads as TGTGCCTGGAGTCACAGCGAGACAGATACGCAGTATTTT. Its translation: CAWSHSETDTQYF.

The V call is TRBV11-1, the J call TRBJ2-2, with D possibly matching TRBD2 (5 bases). Germline values: CDR1 SGHAT, CDR2 FQDESV (reference sequence). The CDR3 spans 13 residues. Deletions cut 5 bases from V and 7 bases from J, with 11 bases between. The CDR3 DNA reads TGTGCCAGCAGCGGGAGACGGAACGGGGAGCTGTTTTTT. Its translation is CASSGRRNGELFF.

Worth noting for this clone: This sample also contains other DNA sequences that code for the same CDR3. The J gene is TRBJ2-3, the V gene TRBV5-1; 11 nucleotides match TRBD2. Germline values: CDR1 SGHRS, CDR2 YFSETQ. J lost 3 bases, V lost 0 bases, and 3 bases had no gene match. The CDR3 is 16 residues long. The chain's CDR3 is CASSLGGTSGTDTQYF. DNA for the CDR3: TGCGCCAGCAGCTTGGGAGGGACTAGCGGAACAGATACGCAGTATTTT.

A few counts support this clone. The CDR3 here is CARSLREASLYEQYF. The CDR3 nucleotides read TGTGCCAGAAGCTTGCGGGAGGCTTCCTTATACGAGCAGTACTTC. The chain links TRBV5-3 to TRBJ2-7, with TRBD2 matching over 7 bases. TRBV5-3 is an open reading frame whose function is uncertain. The J segment lost 4 bases and the V segment lost 1 base, leaving 8 bases of the junction unmatched. The CDR3 totals 15 residues.

This clone was detected only a few times. The chain is built from TRBV7-9 and TRBJ2-1; perhaps TRBD1 as D (6 bases). The CDR3 extends over 12 amino acids. The germline V gene encodes CDR1 SEHNR and CDR2 FQNEAQ (reference sequence). V gave up 4 bases and J gave up 12 bases, with 13 bases separating them. In DNA, the CDR3 is TGTGCCAGCAGCTCCAGGGGTCAAGCGCAGTTCTTC. It specifies CASSSRGQAQFF.

This rearrangement joins TRBV30 to TRBJ1-2, with no clear D. Trimming pared 2 bases from V and 6 bases from J, leaving 10 bases between. There are 12 residues in the CDR3. Germline CDR1 is GTSNPN and CDR2 is SVGIG (reference sequence). The CDR3 region has the DNA TGTGCCTGGAGTTTTCGGGGTAATGGCTACACCTTC. Translated: CAWSFRGNGYTF.

This chain links TRBV5-4 with TRBJ1-1, with a weak D call TRBD1 (6 bases). CDR1 is SGHNT and CDR2 is YYREEE in the germline V gene (reference sequence). Trimming took 2 bases from V and 0 from J, leaving 14 bases between them. This CDR3 has 16 residues. For the CDR3, the DNA is TGTGCCAGCAGCTTACCAGGGGTCTTGATGAACACTGAAGCTTTCTTT. It is translated as CASSLPGVLMNTEAFF.

The chain employs TRBV5-5 and TRBJ2-7; the match to TRBD2 covers 7 bases. Germline values: CDR1 SGHKS, CDR2 YYEKEE (reference sequence). J lost 3 bases, V lost 4 bases, and 4 bases had no gene match. The CDR3 runs 13 residues. The CDR3 region has the DNA TGTGCCAGCAGCCAGGGCGGGAGCTACGAGCAGTACTTC. This codes for CASSQGGSYEQYF.

This clone was found a few times. The rearrangement joins TRBV4-1 to TRBJ1-2; D remains unclear. The CDR3 consists of 14 residues. Per the germline V gene, CDR1 is MGHRA and CDR2 is YSYEKL. Trimming cost V 1 base and J 6 bases, with 12 bases left between them. For the CDR3, the DNA is TGCGCCAGCAGCCAAGTACGGGCTCGAAATGGCTACACCTTC. Protein sequence: CASSQVRARNGYTF.

This clone was detected a few times. The chain couples TRBV11-2 to TRBJ2-1; no firm D call. Between the trimmed V and J ends, which lost 1 base and 6 bases, there was a span of 13 bases. Germline assignment: CDR1 SGHAT and CDR2 FQNNGV. The CDR3 loop spans 15 amino acids. The chain's CDR3 is CASSLGAGLSNEQFF. As DNA, the CDR3 is TGTGCCAGCAGCTTAGGCGCAGGCCTCTCCAATGAGCAGTTCTTC.

The rearrangement links TRBV19 to TRBJ1-1; no firm D call. Trimming shortened V by 7 bases and J by 0 bases, and 9 bases separated the two germline ends. The CDR3 runs 13 residues. Per germline, CDR1 LNHDA and CDR2 SQIVND (reference sequence). For the CDR3, the DNA is TGTGCCAGTAACGGACCCATGAACACTGAAGCTTTCTTT. Translation gives CASNGPMNTEAFF.

The chain uses TRBV5-6 and TRBJ1-1; maybe TRBD1 (6 bases). CDR1 is SGHDT, CDR2 YYEEEE, per germline. CDR3 length equals 17 residues. V was shortened by 1 base and J by 5 bases, with 21 bases between the two germline ends. The CDR3, as DNA: TGTGCCAGCAGCTTGATCGGTGCCGGGCAGGGGCGTACTGAAGCTTTCTTT. Translating it yields CASSLIGAGQGRTEAFF.

This rearrangement joins TRBV27 to TRBJ2-5, with 7 positions matching TRBD2. The germline CDR1 and CDR2 sequences are MNHEY and SMNVEV (reference sequence). CDR3 length equals 14 residues. J gave up 4 bases and V 5 bases, and 7 bases lay outside the gene matches. CDR3 sequence (DNA): TGTGCCAGCAGTCCGGGACTACCTCCAGAGACCCAGTACTTC. As protein: CASSPGLPPETQYF.

This clone counts as medium-sized. J is TRBJ2-1 and V is TRBV7-3; perhaps TRBD2 as D (5 bases). Trimming shortened V by 3 bases and J by 4 bases, and 13 bases separated the two germline ends. The CDR3 consists of 15 residues. Germline CDR1 SGHTA, CDR2 FQGTGA. The CDR3 here is CASSFLAVPYNEQFF. In DNA, the CDR3 is TGTGCCAGCAGCTTCCTAGCAGTCCCTTACAATGAGCAGTTCTTC.

This clone came up once. This chain connects TRBV27 to TRBJ2-7; D is uncertain. Germline V CDR1 and CDR2: MNHEY, SMNVEV (reference sequence). CDR3 size: 13 residues. V was trimmed by 4 bases and J by 1 base, leaving 8 bases between them. This CDR3 is CASSSRHSYEQYF. CDR3 nucleotides: TGTGCCAGCAGTTCACGACATTCCTACGAGCAGTACTTC.